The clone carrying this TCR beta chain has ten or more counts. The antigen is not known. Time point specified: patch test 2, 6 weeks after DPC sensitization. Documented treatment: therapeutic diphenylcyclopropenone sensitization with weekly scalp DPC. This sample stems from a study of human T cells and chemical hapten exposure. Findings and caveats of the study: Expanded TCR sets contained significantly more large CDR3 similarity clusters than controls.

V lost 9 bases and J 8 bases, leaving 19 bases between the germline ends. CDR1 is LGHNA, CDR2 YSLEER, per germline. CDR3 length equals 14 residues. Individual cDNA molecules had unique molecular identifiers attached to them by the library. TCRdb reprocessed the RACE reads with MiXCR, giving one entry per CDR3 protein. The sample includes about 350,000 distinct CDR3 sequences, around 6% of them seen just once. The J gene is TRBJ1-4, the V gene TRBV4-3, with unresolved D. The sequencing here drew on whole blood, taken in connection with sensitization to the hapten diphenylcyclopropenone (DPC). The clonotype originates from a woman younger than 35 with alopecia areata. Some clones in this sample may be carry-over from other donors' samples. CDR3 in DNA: TGCGCCAGTAGTCGGGCTCTCTACCTAGAAAAACTGTTTTTT. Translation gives CASSRALYLEKLFF.